One sample yielded the 31 T cell receptor beta chains listed below, sequenced in a study of T-cell reconstitution after alpha-beta-depleted transplantation in children. This sample's TCRbeta library carried unique molecular identifier barcodes. TCRdb called the PCR reads again in MiXCR, with one record for every CDR3 protein. The sample records about 610,000 distinct CDR3 sequences, more than 9% being singletons. Here the sequenced sample was PBMCs from the stem cell graft donor, taken from the stem cell graft. The receptors were sampled from a human donor who donated a stem cell graft to a child with acute myeloid leukemia.

This clonotype was seen a handful of times. The V call is TRBV5-1, the J call TRBJ2-7; D may correspond to TRBD1 or TRBD2 (5 bases each). The CDR3 sequence is 13 residues long. Looked up from germline, CDR1 is SGHRS and CDR2 is YFSETQ. Trimming pared 9 bases from V and 2 bases from J, leaving 15 bases between. DNA of the CDR3: TGCGCCACGGGAATAGACAGTACCTACGAGCAGTACTTC. It yields the protein CATGIDSTYEQYF.

This clonotype was seen ten or more times. The V call is TRBV7-9, the J call TRBJ2-7; TRBD1 matches 7 bases. J gave up 3 bases and V 5 bases, and 7 bases lay outside the gene matches. Looked up from germline, CDR1 is SEHNR and CDR2 is FQNEAQ (reference sequence). This CDR3 region has 14 residues. The chain's CDR3 is CASSLLTGSYEQYF. CDR3 DNA: TGTGCCAGCAGCCTACTGACAGGGAGCTACGAGCAGTACTTC.

This clonotype was observed a handful of times. V gene TRBV10-3 combines with J gene TRBJ2-1; 7 bases are a match to TRBD2. J was trimmed by 0 bases and V by 6 bases; bases with no gene match: 8. The germline CDR1 and CDR2 sequences are ENHRY and SYGVKD. The CDR3 runs to 16 residues. The CDR3 DNA sequence: TGTGCCATCAGGCAGACAGCGGGGCCCTCCTACAATGAGCAGTTCTTC. This sequence encodes CAIRQTAGPSYNEQFF.

The chain carries TRBV12-3 or TRBV12-4 and TRBJ2-5, with D unresolved. Trimming stripped 6 bases from V and 1 base from J, with 9 bases between. The CDR3 loop spans 13 amino acids. The CDR3 bases are TGTGCCAGCAGAGTCAGGTCCCAAGAGACCCAGTACTTC. Amino acid sequence: CASRVRSQETQYF.

In this sample, this clonotype turned up many times. This rearrangement joins TRBV6-5 to TRBJ1-1; 8 bases line up with TRBD1. The length of the CDR3 is 16 residues. Trimming took 1 base from V and 4 from J; bases not matched to a gene: 8. Germline lookup yields CDR1 MNHEY and CDR2 SVGAGI. Here the CDR3 reads CASSYWQGARSTEAFF. The CDR3 region has the DNA TGTGCCAGCAGTTACTGGCAGGGGGCGAGGAGCACTGAAGCTTTCTTT.

The chain joins TRBV20-1 to TRBJ2-7, with D perhaps being TRBD1 or TRBD2 (7 bases each). V lost 0 bases and J lost 3, with 15 bases in between. There are 15 residues in the CDR3. CDR1 and CDR2 from the germline V gene are DFQATT and SNEGSKA (reference sequence). DNA for the CDR3: TGCAGTGCTAGAGATCCAGGGGGGGCCCTCTACGAGCAGTACTTC. It specifies CSARDPGGALYEQYF.

This rearrangement joins TRBV11-2 to TRBJ1-2; D possibly corresponds to TRBD1 (5 bases). This CDR3 is built from 13 residues. Germline CDR1 reads SGHAT; CDR2 reads FQNNGV. The germline V and J ends were trimmed by 2 bases and 7 bases, with 11 bases remaining between them. The CDR3 protein is CASSLFPQGGYTF. CDR3 sequence (DNA): TGTGCCAGCAGCTTATTTCCGCAGGGTGGCTACACCTTC.

J is TRBJ2-7 and V is TRBV18, with 7 nucleotides matching TRBD1. CDR1 is KGHSH, CDR2 LQKENI, per germline. The CDR3 is 14 amino acids. After removal of 5 bases from V and 7 bases from J, the junction contained 11 bases not matched to a gene. CDR3 sequence: CASSSGTESGEQYF. CDR3 nucleotide sequence: TGTGCCAGCTCATCCGGGACAGAGTCGGGAGAGCAGTACTTC.

In its sample, this clonotype was seen a few times. The chain links TRBV5-1 to TRBJ2-4, with D possibly being TRBD1 (5 bases). The CDR3 length is 14 residues. V was shortened by 4 bases and J by 6 bases, with 14 bases between the two germline ends. Germline V lookup: CDR1 SGHRS, CDR2 YFSETQ. The chain's CDR3 is CASSGAGLGNIQYF. CDR3 nucleotides: TGCGCCAGCAGCGGGGCAGGGTTGGGAAACATTCAGTACTTC. The full variable domain, its missing parts supplied by reference TRBV5-1 and TRBJ2-4, is KAGVTQTPRYLIKTRGQQVTLSCSPISGHRSVSWYQQTPGQGLQFLFEYFSETQRNKGNFPGRFSGRQFSNSRSEMNVSTLELGDSALYLCASSGAGLGNIQYFGAGTRLSVL.

Only a few counts were recorded for this clonotype. V usage is TRBV5-1 and J usage is TRBJ2-1; tentative D call: TRBD1 (6 bases). Germline-derived CDR1 and CDR2 are SGHRS and YFSETQ. Trimming pared 5 bases from V and 2 bases from J, leaving 14 bases between. The CDR3 sequence is 15 residues long. The CDR3 DNA follows: TGCGCCAGCAGAGGTACAGGGAGTCCCTACAATGAGCAGTTCTTC. Translation: CASRGTGSPYNEQFF.

In its sample, this clonotype was seen a few times. The rearrangement uses TRBV3-1 and TRBJ2-2; the D gene could be TRBD1 or TRBD2 (5 bases each). CDR1 is LGHDT, CDR2 YNNKEL, per germline (reference sequence). Trimming pared 3 bases from V and 6 bases from J, leaving 8 bases between. This CDR3 comprises 13 residues. CDR3 DNA sequence: TGTGCCAGCAGCCATCTGGGGGCCGGGGAGCTGTTTTTT. Residues: CASSHLGAGELFF. Full variable domain (rest looked up from reference TRBV3-1 and TRBJ2-2): DTAVSQTPKYLVTQMGNDKSIKCEQNLGHDTMYWYKQDSKKFLKIMFSYNNKELIINETVPNRFSPKSPDKAHLNLHINSLELGDSAVYFCASSHLGAGELFFGEGSRLTVL.

In this sample, this clonotype turned up many times. CDR3 DNA: TGTGCCAGCAGTTTATTGGGCGACGCTGAAGCTTTCTTT. As protein: CASSLLGDAEAFF. The chain uses TRBV28 and TRBJ1-1; D remains unclear. V lost 1 base and J 6 bases, leaving 9 bases between the germline ends. The CDR3 has 13 amino acids. Germline CDR1 and CDR2: MDHEN and SYDVKM.

V usage is TRBV4-1 and J usage is TRBJ2-1; TRBD2 matches at 14 bases. Germline V gene lookup returns CDR1 MGHRA and CDR2 YSYEKL. The V segment lost 3 bases and the J segment 8 bases; nucleotides outside the gene matches: 9. The CDR3 totals 17 residues. DNA for the CDR3: TGCGCCAGCAGCCACACCACGGGACTAGCGGGAGCAGATGAGCAGTTCTTC. This encodes CASSHTTGLAGADEQFF.

This clonotype occurred many times. V and J are TRBV29-1 and TRBJ2-4; D is perhaps TRBD1 or TRBD2 (5 bases each). CDR1 and CDR2 from the germline V gene are SQVTM and ANQGSEA. The CDR3 extends over 12 amino acids. V gave up 6 bases and J gave up 5 bases, with 11 bases separating them. The chain's CDR3 is CSVGERENIQYF. The CDR3 DNA follows: TGCAGCGTAGGGGAGAGGGAAAACATTCAGTACTTC. Using reference TRBV29-1 and TRBJ2-4 for the parts outside the CDR3, the full variable domain is SAVISQKPSRDICQRGTSLTIQCQVDSQVTMMFWYRQQPGQSLTLIATANQGSEATYESGFVIDKFPISRPNLTFSTLTVSNMSPEDSSIYLCSVGERENIQYFGAGTRLSVL.

This clonotype has only a few counts. The chain couples TRBV7-2 to TRBJ2-7; D is unclear. V lost 2 bases to trimming and J lost 3 bases, with 8 bases between them. The CDR3 is 13 amino acids. The germline V gene encodes CDR1 SGHTA and CDR2 FQGNSA. DNA for the CDR3: TGTGCCAGCAGCTTACGGACGTACTACGAGCAGTACTTC. This translates into CASSLRTYYEQYF. The entire variable domain, with the rest obtained from reference TRBV7-2 and TRBJ2-7, is as follows: GAGVSQSPSNKVTEKGKDVELRCDPISGHTALYWYRQSLGQGLEFLIYFQGNSAPDKSGLPSDRFSAERTGGSVSTLTIQRTQQEDSAVYLCASSLRTYYEQYFGPGTRLTVT.

This clonotype was observed a few times. The V and J genes are TRBV6-1 and TRBJ1-1, with D perhaps TRBD1 (5 bases). This CDR3 is 14 amino acids long. The germline V and J ends were trimmed by 4 bases and 3 bases, with 12 bases remaining between them. Per germline, CDR1 MNHNS and CDR2 SASEGT. The CDR3 reads CASSGGVSDTEAFF. The CDR3 bases are TGTGCCAGCAGTGGGGGGGTTTCGGACACTGAAGCTTTCTTT.

The sample holds a few counts of this clonotype. This chain joins TRBV6-2 or TRBV6-3 and TRBJ1-6; D is uncertain. The CDR3 runs 13 residues. The V and J ends lost 2 bases and 7 bases respectively, with 6 bases between them. Per germline, CDR1 MNHEY and CDR2 SVGEGT. Here the CDR3 reads CASSYGSNSPLHF. The CDR3 DNA is TGTGCCAGCAGTTACGGCTCCAATTCACCCCTCCACTTT.

This clonotype was recorded a few times. The chain is built from TRBV5-4 and TRBJ1-2, with TRBD1 identical over 8 bases. The CDR3 runs 15 residues. Losses at the gene ends were 3 bases for V and 14 bases for J; bases not matched to a gene: 18. Germline CDR1 and CDR2: SGHNT and YYREEE (reference sequence). CDR3: CASSSMGQALASKTF. The CDR3 DNA sequence: TGTGCCAGCAGCTCAATGGGACAGGCTCTTGCTTCGAAGACCTTC.

This clonotype has at least ten counts. The chain has TRBV20-1 and TRBJ2-1, with D uncertain. Germline lookup yields CDR1 DFQATT and CDR2 SNEGSKA (reference sequence). The CDR3 is 12 amino acids. V shed 5 bases and J shed 1 base, with 6 bases lying between them. The CDR3 region is CSALWSYNEQFF. CDR3 nucleotide sequence: TGCAGTGCTCTCTGGTCCTACAATGAGCAGTTCTTC.

The rearrangement joins TRBV18 to TRBJ2-1; no firm D call. Germline V gene sequence: CDR1 KGHSH, CDR2 LQKENI. This CDR3 contains 14 residues. V was trimmed by 0 bases and J by 10 bases, leaving 13 bases between them. CDR3 sequence: CASSPPQAGREQFF. The CDR3 nucleotides are TGTGCCAGCTCACCACCCCAGGCTGGGCGGGAGCAGTTCTTC.

In this sample, this clonotype turned up many times. The V gene is TRBV20-1, the J gene TRBJ1-4; TRBD1 might be the D (5 bases). The CDR3 covers 14 residues. Trimming removed 6 bases from V and 3 bases from J, with 14 bases in between. Germline lookup yields CDR1 DFQATT and CDR2 SNEGSKA (reference sequence). As DNA, the CDR3 is TGCAGTGCCAGGGTGGGCATGCCTAATGAAAAACTGTTTTTT. Translated: CSARVGMPNEKLFF.

This clonotype was found many times. This chain joins TRBV7-3 and TRBJ2-3, with D unresolved. The germline V gene has CDR1 SGHTA and CDR2 FQGTGA. Trimming stripped 5 bases from V and 0 bases from J, with 9 bases between. The CDR3 is 14 residues long. The chain's CDR3 is CASSPRVSTDTQYF. CDR3 DNA sequence: TGTGCCAGCAGCCCAAGGGTTAGCACAGATACGCAGTATTTT.

This clonotype appeared many times. J is TRBJ2-1 and V is TRBV7-9; no definite D call. V was clipped by 9 bases and J by 5 bases, with 20 bases between them. Germline V gene data show CDR1 as SEHNR and CDR2 as FQNEAQ (reference sequence). The CDR3 length is 15 residues. As DNA, the CDR3 is TGTGCCAGTTCTCCAACGGGTAGGGATAACAATGAGCAGTTCTTC. Translated: CASSPTGRDNNEQFF. Together with reference TRBV7-9 and TRBJ2-1, the CDR3 gives the full variable domain: DTGVSQNPRHKITKRGQNVTFRCDPISEHNRLYWYRQTLGQGPEFLTYFQNEAQLEKSRLLSDRFSAERPKGSFSTLEIQRTEQGDSAMYLCASSPTGRDNNEQFFGPGTRLTVL.

This clonotype appeared many times. The chain employs TRBV14 and TRBJ2-1; D ambiguous. This CDR3 has 16 residues. Germline loops: CDR1 SGHDN, CDR2 FVKESK. Trimming removed 3 bases at V and 1 base at J, with 13 bases between. The CDR3 nucleotides read TGTGCCAGCAGCCACGGACGTTTGGAGTCCTACAATGAGCAGTTCTTC. Protein: CASSHGRLESYNEQFF.

This chain connects TRBV5-6 to TRBJ1-2; D is undetermined. The CDR3 sequence is 12 residues long. The V end was cut by 2 bases, the J end by 7 bases, with 9 bases between. From germline, CDR1 is SGHDT and CDR2 YYEEEE. CDR3 amino acids: CASSFSPSGYTF. In DNA form, the CDR3 reads TGTGCCAGCAGCTTTTCTCCGTCTGGCTACACCTTC.

A remark on this clonotype: An end of the junction differs from the germline gene, which may be a read error. The V and J genes are TRBV2 and TRBJ2-1; D gene ambiguous. Germline CDR1 and CDR2: SNHLY and FYNNEI. This CDR3 spans 13 amino acids. The CDR3 DNA follows: TGTGCCATTTTAAGAGGAACGGGCAATGAGCAGTTTTTC. Amino acids: CAILRGTGNEQFF.

This clonotype was seen more than once but under ten times. The J gene is TRBJ2-5, the V gene TRBV12-3 or TRBV12-4; 11 bases are a match to TRBD1. CDR3 length equals 14 residues. The ends lost 6 bases at V and 5 bases at J; junction bases unmatched: 5. CDR3 amino acids: CASRGTGGDETQYF. In DNA, the CDR3 is TGTGCCAGCAGGGGGACAGGGGGTGATGAGACCCAGTACTTC.

The J gene is TRBJ2-1, the V gene TRBV7-2, with TRBD2 identical over 8 bases. The CDR3 contains 15 residues. J was trimmed by 0 bases and V by 6 bases; bases with no gene match: 4. The germline CDR1 and CDR2 sequences are SGHTA and FQGNSA. The CDR3 loop is CASRRLANSYNEQFF. The CDR3 nucleotides are TGTGCCAGCAGACGACTAGCGAACTCCTACAATGAGCAGTTCTTC. The whole variable domain, filled in from reference TRBV7-2 and TRBJ2-1, reads GAGVSQSPSNKVTEKGKDVELRCDPISGHTALYWYRQSLGQGLEFLIYFQGNSAPDKSGLPSDRFSAERTGGSVSTLTIQRTQQEDSAVYLCASRRLANSYNEQFFGPGTRLTVL.

This clonotype was seen ten or more times. The chain has TRBV12-3 or TRBV12-4 and TRBJ2-5; TRBD2 aligns across 9 bases. V lost 6 bases, J lost 6 bases, and 5 bases stayed unmatched. The CDR3 contains 13 residues. CDR3 coding DNA: TGTGCCAGCAGATCGACTAGCGGTCAGACCCAGTACTTC. It translates to CASRSTSGQTQYF.

This clonotype was seen more than once but under ten times. V gene TRBV20-1 combines with J gene TRBJ1-4, with a weak D call TRBD1 (5 bases). This CDR3 is built from 14 residues. CDR1 is DFQATT and CDR2 is SNEGSKA in the germline V gene (reference sequence). The V gene lost 3 bases and the J gene lost 5 bases, with 13 bases spanning the gap. The chain's CDR3 is CSARKLGLNEKLFF. CDR3 DNA sequence: TGCAGTGCTAGGAAACTGGGGCTGAATGAAAAACTGTTTTTT.

In its sample, this clonotype was seen a few times. This rearrangement joins TRBV28 to TRBJ2-3; 7 positions agree with TRBD2. V dropped 5 bases and J dropped 3; count of bases not matched to a gene: 11. This CDR3 has 16 residues. Germline V gene lookup returns CDR1 MDHEN and CDR2 SYDVKM. The CDR3: CASSRGRELVTDTQYF. CDR3 sequence (DNA): TGTGCCAGCAGTCGAGGGCGGGAGCTTGTTACAGATACGCAGTATTTT.